The rows below give T cell receptor beta chains drawn from one sample of a study of shared clonotypes between healthy human individuals. Measured with immunoSEQ multiplex PCR; TCRdb has only the in-frame clones, and not every one. The sample includes about 820,000 clones, roughly 92% seen only once; the top ten take 20% to 30%. Sequences were obtained from naive CD8+ T cells sorted from blood. These receptors were taken from a man aged 30 to 39 in good health. Both conserved end residues are part of each CDR3. The D gene is left open where the match is weak. Only part of the rows carry a size: once, few, many, or a class if the clone is expanded.

CDR3nt,CDR3aa,j_gene,v_gene,d_gene,abundance
TGTGCCAGCAGCTTGGGCACCTACGAGCAGTACTTC,CASSLGTYEQYF,TRBJ2-7,TRBV5-4,NA,NA
TGCGCCAGCGCAGGGAGTACTGAAGCTTTCTTT,CASAGSTEAFF,TRBJ1-1,TRBV5-1,NA,NA
TGTGCCAGCCGCCTACTAGGAAACAATCAGCCCCAGCATTTT,CASRLLGNNQPQHF,TRBJ1-5,TRBV7-8,NA,NA
TGTGCCATCAGTGAGTCACGTATATTATATGGCTACACCTTC,CAISESRILYGYTF,TRBJ1-2,TRBV10-3,NA,NA
TGTGCCAGCAGCGCCAGGACAGGGGGAAGCACAGATACGCAGTATTTT,CASSARTGGSTDTQYF,TRBJ2-3,TRBV9,TRBD1,NA
TGCGCCAGCAGCGTGTTTGGATCGGCGGGAGACACAGATACGCAGTATTTT,CASSVFGSAGDTDTQYF,TRBJ2-3,TRBV5-1,TRBD2,NA
TGCGCCAGCAGTGTAGCGGCCAATGAGCAGTTCTTC,CASSVAANEQFF,TRBJ2-1,TRBV10-2,NA,NA
TGTGCCATCAGCCAGCGGACAGGGGTTAACTATGGCTACACCTTC,CAISQRTGVNYGYTF,TRBJ1-2,TRBV10-3,TRBD1,NA
TGTGCCAGCAGCTTAGATTTGACGAGTCAGCCCCAGCATTTT,CASSLDLTSQPQHF,TRBJ1-5,TRBV11-2,NA,few
TGTGCCACCAGCCCTAGTGGGGTCCCCTTCTACGAGCAGTACTTC,CATSPSGVPFYEQYF,TRBJ2-7,TRBV15,NA,NA
TGTGCCAGCCACCGACGGACTAGCGGGACCAATGAGCAGTTCTTC,CASHRRTSGTNEQFF,TRBJ2-1,TRBV27,TRBD2,NA
TGTGCCAGCAGCTTAGTAGGGACCGCCACAGATACGCAGTATTTT,CASSLVGTATDTQYF,TRBJ2-3,TRBV7-8,NA,NA
TGTGCCAGCAGGCCAGGTCTCGGGTCCACACCAGCCCAGCATTTT,CASRPGLGSTPAQHF,TRBJ1-5,TRBV27,NA,NA
TGTGCCAGCAGTGAGGAGACACTTTATAGCAATCAGCCCCAGCATTTT,CASSEETLYSNQPQHF,TRBJ1-5,TRBV6-1,NA,NA
TGCGCCAGCAGCTTGGTTGGGGGCTCCTACGAGCAGTACTTC,CASSLVGGSYEQYF,TRBJ2-7,TRBV5-1,NA,NA
TGTGCCAGCAGTTTCAACAAAGGATACACCATATATTTT,CASSFNKGYTIYF,TRBJ1-3,TRBV27,NA,few
TGTGCCAGCAGCCAAAGGTGGGGGCCCACTGAAGCTTTCTTT,CASSQRWGPTEAFF,TRBJ1-1,TRBV7-2,NA,NA
TGTGCCAGCAGCGACGTTAGCGGGAGATCCTACGAGCAGTACTTC,CASSDVSGRSYEQYF,TRBJ2-7,TRBV7-6,TRBD2,NA
TGTGCCAGCATCTCCCTGGCGGGAGGAAATGAGCAGTTCTTC,CASISLAGGNEQFF,TRBJ2-1,TRBV27,TRBD2,once
TGTGCCAGCAGCTTGCCTGTCGGGGGATATCCGGGGACCTTC,CASSLPVGGYPGTF,TRBJ1-2,TRBV5-8,NA,NA
TGTGCCAGCAGCAGTCGAACTGAAGCTTTCTTT,CASSSRTEAFF,TRBJ1-1,TRBV9,NA,NA
TGCAGCGTTGATGCGGGGAACACCGGGGAGCTGTTTTTT,CSVDAGNTGELFF,TRBJ2-2,TRBV29-1,NA,NA
TGTGCCAGCAGTTGGGTCGGCCCCGGGACCCAGTACTTC,CASSWVGPGTQYF,TRBJ2-5,TRBV27,NA,NA
TGTGCCAGCAGCCCTACAGGGGTCTACGAGCAGTACTTC,CASSPTGVYEQYF,TRBJ2-7,TRBV27,TRBD1,once
TGTGCTAGTGGGGGGACTAGCGGGGGTCGCTACGAGCAGTACTTC,CASGGTSGGRYEQYF,TRBJ2-7,TRBV12-5,TRBD2,NA
TGCGCCAGCAGCTTCCCGGGACAGGGGGCAGGTAGCAATCAGCCCCAGCATTTT,CASSFPGQGAGSNQPQHF,TRBJ1-5,TRBV5-1,TRBD1,many
TGTGCCAGCAGCTCGGGACAGGGGGGATCCTACGAGCAGTACTTC,CASSSGQGGSYEQYF,TRBJ2-7,TRBV7-8,TRBD1,NA
TGCGCCAGCAGTGACACCTCCCGGGATACGCAGTATTTT,CASSDTSRDTQYF,TRBJ2-3,TRBV10-1,NA,NA
TGTGCCAGCAGCGTTAGGGAACAGCGGGAGGGCGGAGATACGCAGTATTTT,CASSVREQREGGDTQYF,TRBJ2-3,TRBV11-2,TRBD2,NA
TGTGCCAGCAGCTTGGGGCAGGGCGAAAGCAATCAGCCCCAGCATTTT,CASSLGQGESNQPQHF,TRBJ1-5,TRBV5-6,NA,once
TGTGCCAGCATTGTGTCCTACGAGCAGTACTTC,CASIVSYEQYF,TRBJ2-7,TRBV2,NA,NA
TGTGCCAGCAGCACTGGTATAAATACGCAGTATTTT,CASSTGINTQYF,TRBJ2-3,TRBV9,NA,once
TGTGCCAGCAGCCCCGAGGTCCAGCGGGAGTTCAATGAGCAGTTCTTC,CASSPEVQREFNEQFF,TRBJ2-1,TRBV14,TRBD2,NA
TGCAGCGCAACCGACAGGGCAGAAGATACGCAGTATTTT,CSATDRAEDTQYF,TRBJ2-3,TRBV29-1,TRBD1,NA
TGTGCCAGCAGTTTAGTTACAGCGGGAGGGCCTGAGACCCAGTACTTC,CASSLVTAGGPETQYF,TRBJ2-5,TRBV27,TRBD2,NA
TGTGCCAGCAGCGCCCACCCTGGGCCCAGGGGAGTGTACGAGCAGTACTTC,CASSAHPGPRGVYEQYF,TRBJ2-7,TRBV7-9,NA,NA
TGTGCCAGCAGCTTATACCTGGGACAGGGGGCCTACGAGCAGTACTTC,CASSLYLGQGAYEQYF,TRBJ2-7,TRBV7-9,TRBD1,NA
TGTGCCAGCAGTTCTTCAGGGTTGGGTTACGAGCAGTACTTC,CASSSSGLGYEQYF,TRBJ2-7,TRBV27,NA,many
TGTGCCAGCAGCTTAGATCTAGGGGGCAATCAGCCCCAGCATTTT,CASSLDLGGNQPQHF,TRBJ1-5,TRBV7-2,NA,NA
TGTGCCAGCAACCTCCCGTACAGGGGGTCTGGCTACACCTTC,CASNLPYRGSGYTF,TRBJ1-2,TRBV28,TRBD1,NA
TGTGCCAGCAGCCAAACACTAGCGGGAGGGCTAGATACGGAGACCCAGTACTTC,CASSQTLAGGLDTETQYF,TRBJ2-5,TRBV4-2,TRBD2,NA
TGTGCCAGCAGTTTCCCCGGGACTAGCGGGAGTTACCCAGATACGCAGTATTTT,CASSFPGTSGSYPDTQYF,TRBJ2-3,TRBV28,TRBD2,NA
TGCGCCAGCAGCCAGGACCGACAGGGGCTTAGCTCCTACGAGCAGTACTTC,CASSQDRQGLSSYEQYF,TRBJ2-7,TRBV5-1,TRBD1,NA
TGTGCCAGCAGCCTAAGCGGGTCATCCTACGAGCAGTACTTC,CASSLSGSSYEQYF,TRBJ2-7,TRBV27,NA,once
TGTGCCAGAACGGACCGGGACAGCATTGACTACGAGCAGTACTTC,CARTDRDSIDYEQYF,TRBJ2-7,TRBV5-3,TRBD1,NA
TGTGCCAGCAGTGTCCTACAGGGGGCCGGGGCCAACGTCCTGACTTTC,CASSVLQGAGANVLTF,TRBJ2-6,TRBV2,TRBD1,NA
TGTGCCAGCAGTTTTATCGGAGACCAAGAGACCCAGTACTTC,CASSFIGDQETQYF,TRBJ2-5,TRBV28,NA,NA
TGCAGCGTTGTGGGGACAGGGGTCCCCTACGAGCAGTACTTC,CSVVGTGVPYEQYF,TRBJ2-7,TRBV29-1,TRBD1,NA
TGCGCCAGCAGCCAAGGGTACGGGAGCGTGTCCTACGAGCAGTACTTC,CASSQGYGSVSYEQYF,TRBJ2-7,TRBV4-3,NA,NA
TGCAGCGTTCAGGCCCCTACAGGGTTTGACACCATATATTTT,CSVQAPTGFDTIYF,TRBJ1-3,TRBV29-1,NA,once
TGTGCCAGCAGTTCGGTAGGGAAAGAGACCCAGTACTTC,CASSSVGKETQYF,TRBJ2-5,TRBV27,NA,NA
TGTGCCAGCAGTTCTACTTGGACAGACACAGATACGCAGTATTTT,CASSSTWTDTDTQYF,TRBJ2-3,TRBV28,NA,NA
TGTGCCAGCAGTGGACAGGGGGGCTGGAGGGATACGCAGTATTTT,CASSGQGGWRDTQYF,TRBJ2-3,TRBV2,TRBD1,NA
TGTGCCACCTCGACTGCGACTAGCGGGAGGTACGAGCAGTACTTC,CATSTATSGRYEQYF,TRBJ2-7,TRBV27,TRBD2,NA
TGTGCCAGCAGCTCCCTCAGGGAGGTTGGGGGTCCCGAGCAGTTCTTC,CASSSLREVGGPEQFF,TRBJ2-1,TRBV7-9,NA,NA